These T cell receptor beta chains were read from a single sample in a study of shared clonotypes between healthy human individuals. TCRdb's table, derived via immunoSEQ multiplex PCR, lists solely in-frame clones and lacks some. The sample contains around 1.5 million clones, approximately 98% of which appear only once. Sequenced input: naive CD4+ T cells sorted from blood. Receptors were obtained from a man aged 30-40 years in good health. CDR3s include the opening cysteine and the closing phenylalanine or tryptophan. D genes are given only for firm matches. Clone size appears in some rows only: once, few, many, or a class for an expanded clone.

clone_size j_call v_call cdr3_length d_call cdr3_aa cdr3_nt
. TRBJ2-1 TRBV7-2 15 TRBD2 CASIPRLAGNNEQFF TGTGCCAGCATTCCTCGACTAGCGGGTAACAATGAGCAGTTCTTC
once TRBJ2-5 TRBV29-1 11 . CSVAIQETQYF TGCAGCGTTGCCATCCAGGAGACCCAGTACTTC
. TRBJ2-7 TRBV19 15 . CASSIPQGRLNEQYF TGTGCCAGTAGTATCCCACAGGGACGTTTGAACGAGCAGTACTTC
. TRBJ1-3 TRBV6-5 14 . CASSFEGRGNTIYF TGTGCCAGCAGTTTCGAGGGTCGAGGAAACACCATATATTTT
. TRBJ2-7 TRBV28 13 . CASRRGGRHEQYF TGTGCCAGCCGGCGGGGAGGACGCCACGAGCAGTACTTC
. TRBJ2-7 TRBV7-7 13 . CASSLGPSYEQYF TGTGCTAGCAGCTTGGGACCCTCCTACGAGCAGTACTTC
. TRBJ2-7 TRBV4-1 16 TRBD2 CASSQDLAGAGYEQYF TGCGCCAGCAGCCAAGACCTAGCGGGAGCGGGATACGAGCAGTACTTC
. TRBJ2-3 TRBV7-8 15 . CASSLVGGGTDTQYF TGTGCCAGCAGCCTCGTAGGAGGGGGCACAGATACGCAGTATTTT
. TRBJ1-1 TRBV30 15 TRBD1 CAWSQWGQGSTEAFF TGTGCCTGGAGTCAGTGGGGACAGGGCAGCACTGAAGCTTTCTTT
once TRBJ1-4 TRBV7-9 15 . CASSFLQESNEKLFF TGTGCCAGCAGCTTTTTGCAAGAGAGTAATGAAAAACTGTTTTTT
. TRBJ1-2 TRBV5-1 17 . CASSLAEGPVGLYGYTF TGCGCCAGCAGCTTGGCCGAGGGACCGGTAGGCCTCTATGGCTACACCTTC
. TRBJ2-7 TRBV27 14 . CASSLGRNPYEQYF TGTGCCAGCAGTTTAGGGCGGAATCCCTACGAGCAGTACTTC
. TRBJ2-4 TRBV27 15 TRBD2 CASSSWEGAKNIQYF TGTGCCAGCAGTTCATGGGAGGGAGCCAAAAACATTCAGTACTTC
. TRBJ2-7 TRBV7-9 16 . CASSLPSGGAPYEQYF TGTGCCAGCAGCCTACCCTCGGGGGGCGCACCCTACGAGCAGTACTTC
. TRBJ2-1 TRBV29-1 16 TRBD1 CSVERGFGTEYNEQFF TGCAGCGTTGAAAGAGGATTCGGGACAGAGTACAATGAGCAGTTCTTC
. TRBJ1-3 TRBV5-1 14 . CASSAGGSGNTIYF TGCGCCAGCAGCGCGGGGGGCTCTGGAAACACCATATATTTT
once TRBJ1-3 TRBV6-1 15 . CASSALQGSGNTIYF TGTGCCAGCAGTGCCCTTCAGGGGTCTGGAAACACCATATATTTT
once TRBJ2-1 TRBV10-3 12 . CAITGSYNEQFF TGTGCCATAACAGGCTCCTACAATGAGCAGTTCTTC
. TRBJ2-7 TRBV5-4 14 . CASSLKSKGYEQYF TGTGCCAGCAGCTTGAAGTCTAAAGGGTACGAGCAGTACTTC
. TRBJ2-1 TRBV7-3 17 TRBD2 CASTKITGTSGKNEQFF TGTGCCAGCACCAAAATAACCGGGACTAGCGGGAAGAATGAGCAGTTCTTC
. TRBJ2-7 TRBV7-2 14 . CASSLAVRGYEQYF TGTGCCAGCAGCTTAGCCGTCAGGGGCTACGAGCAGTACTTC
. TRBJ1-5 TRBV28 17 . CASSFHAGSGFNQPQHF TGTGCCAGCAGTTTTCACGCCGGGTCGGGGTTCAATCAGCCCCAGCATTTT
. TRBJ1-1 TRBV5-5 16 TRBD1 CASSSYTGTANTEAFF TGTGCCAGCAGCTCATATACCGGGACAGCGAACACTGAAGCTTTCTTT
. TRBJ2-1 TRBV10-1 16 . CASSATRPSSYNEQFF TGCGCCAGCAGCGCAACTAGGCCGAGTTCCTACAATGAGCAGTTCTTC
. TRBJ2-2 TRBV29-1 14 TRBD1 CSVGDRIRSGELFF TGCAGCGTTGGGGACAGGATTCGATCCGGGGAGCTGTTTTTT
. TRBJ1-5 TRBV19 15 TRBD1 CASTTHTGVGKPQHF TGTGCCAGTACAACACACACAGGGGTTGGGAAGCCCCAGCATTTT
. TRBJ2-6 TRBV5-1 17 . CASSLDGLNPGANVLTF TGCGCCAGCAGCTTGGATGGCTTAAATCCTGGGGCCAACGTCCTGACTTTC
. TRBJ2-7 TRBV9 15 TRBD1 CASSAHRGEIYEQYF TGTGCCAGCAGCGCTCACAGGGGCGAAATCTACGAGCAGTACTTC
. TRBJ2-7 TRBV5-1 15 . CASSLGTGSSYEQYF TGCGCCAGCAGCTTAGGAACCGGTTCGTCCTACGAGCAGTACTTC
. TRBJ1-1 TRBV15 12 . CATSRSRAEAFF TGTGCCACCAGCAGAAGCCGGGCTGAAGCTTTCTTT
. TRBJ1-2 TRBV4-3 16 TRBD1 CASSQRRGLANYGYTF TGCGCCAGCAGCCAACGCAGGGGGCTGGCTAACTATGGCTACACCTTC
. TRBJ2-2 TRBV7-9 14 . CASSLAEYTGELFF TGTGCCAGCAGCTTAGCAGAGTACACCGGGGAGCTGTTTTTT
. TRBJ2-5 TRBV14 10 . CASVDETQYF TGTGCCAGCGTGGATGAGACCCAGTACTTC
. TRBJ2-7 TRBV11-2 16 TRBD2 CASSFKGRGASYEQYF TGTGCCAGCAGCTTTAAGGGGCGGGGGGCGTCCTACGAGCAGTACTTC
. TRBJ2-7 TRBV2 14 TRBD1 CASRPTGVSYEQYF TGTGCCAGCAGGCCGACAGGGGTTTCCTACGAGCAGTACTTC
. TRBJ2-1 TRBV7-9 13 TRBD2 CATGTSGINEQFF TGTGCCACCGGGACTAGCGGGATCAATGAGCAGTTCTTC
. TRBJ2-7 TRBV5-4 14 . CASSLVQGTSEQYF TGTGCCAGCAGCTTGGTTCAGGGGACTTCCGAGCAGTACTTC
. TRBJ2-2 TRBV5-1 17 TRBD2 CASSTGLAGVGTGELFF TGCGCCAGCAGCACCGGACTAGCGGGAGTGGGAACCGGGGAGCTGTTTTTT
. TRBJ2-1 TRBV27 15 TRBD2 CASSRGLAAYNEQFF TGTGCCAGCAGTAGGGGACTAGCGGCCTACAATGAGCAGTTCTTC
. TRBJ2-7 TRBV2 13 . CASSQDISYEQYF TGTGCCAGCAGTCAGGATATTTCCTACGAGCAGTACTTC
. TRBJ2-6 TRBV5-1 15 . CASSLRGPGANVLTF TGCGCCAGCAGCTTGCGGGGGCCCGGGGCCAACGTCCTGACTTTC
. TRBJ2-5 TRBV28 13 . CASSVILQETQYF TGTGCCAGCAGTGTGATCTTGCAAGAGACCCAGTACTTC
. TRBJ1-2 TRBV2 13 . CASPTGAAYGYTF TGTGCCAGCCCGACGGGGGCAGCCTATGGCTACACCTTC
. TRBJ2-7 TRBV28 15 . CASSPGGTNSYEQYF TGTGCCAGCAGCCCAGGCGGGACGAACTCCTACGAGCAGTACTTC
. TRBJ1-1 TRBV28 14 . CASSLVQGNTEAFF TGTGCCAGCAGTTTGGTGCAGGGGAACACTGAAGCTTTCTTT
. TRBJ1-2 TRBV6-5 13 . CASSYDSNYGYTF TGTGCCAGCAGCTACGACAGTAACTATGGCTACACCTTC
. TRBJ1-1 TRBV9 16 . CASSVESNSPRTEAFF TGTGCCAGCAGCGTAGAAAGTAACAGTCCGAGGACTGAAGCTTTCTTT
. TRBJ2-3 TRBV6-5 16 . CASSYSGLSRTDTQYF TGTGCCAGCAGTTACTCCGGGTTATCCCGCACAGATACGCAGTATTTT
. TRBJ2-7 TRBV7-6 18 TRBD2 CASSLGASGSYTSYEQYF TGTGCCAGCAGCTTAGGCGCTAGCGGGTCCTACACTTCCTACGAGCAGTACTTC
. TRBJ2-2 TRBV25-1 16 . CASSDLTTGVTGELFF TGTGCCAGCAGTGACCTTACTACCGGGGTCACCGGGGAGCTGTTTTTT
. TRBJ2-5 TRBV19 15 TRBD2 CASSHHGLAEGTQYF TGTGCCAGTAGTCACCACGGACTAGCGGAGGGGACCCAGTACTTC
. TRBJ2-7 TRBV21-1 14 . CASRTGLAGDEQYF TGTGCCAGCCGGACGGGACTAGCGGGAGACGAGCAGTACTTC
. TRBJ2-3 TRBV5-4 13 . CASSFVLTDTQYF TGTGCCAGCAGCTTCGTACTCACAGATACGCAGTATTTT
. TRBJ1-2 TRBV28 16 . CASTNSGVQGRDGYTF TGTGCCAGCACGAACTCCGGAGTACAGGGCCGGGATGGCTACACCTTC
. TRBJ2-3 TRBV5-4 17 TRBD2 CASSLGGTSGSTDTQYF TGTGCCAGCAGCTTGGGGGGGACTAGCGGGAGCACAGATACGCAGTATTTT
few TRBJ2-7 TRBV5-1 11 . CASSSSYEQYF TGCGCCAGCAGCTCGAGCTACGAGCAGTACTTC
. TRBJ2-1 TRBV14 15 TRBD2 CASSRTSGSENEQFF TGTGCCAGCAGCCGAACTAGCGGGAGTGAAAATGAGCAGTTCTTC
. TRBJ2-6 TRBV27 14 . CASSKLSGANVLTF TGTGCCAGCAGTAAGTTATCTGGGGCCAACGTCCTGACTTTC
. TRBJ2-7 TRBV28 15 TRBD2 CASSFRASGSYEQYF TGTGCCAGCAGTTTTCGGGCTAGCGGGAGCTACGAGCAGTACTTC